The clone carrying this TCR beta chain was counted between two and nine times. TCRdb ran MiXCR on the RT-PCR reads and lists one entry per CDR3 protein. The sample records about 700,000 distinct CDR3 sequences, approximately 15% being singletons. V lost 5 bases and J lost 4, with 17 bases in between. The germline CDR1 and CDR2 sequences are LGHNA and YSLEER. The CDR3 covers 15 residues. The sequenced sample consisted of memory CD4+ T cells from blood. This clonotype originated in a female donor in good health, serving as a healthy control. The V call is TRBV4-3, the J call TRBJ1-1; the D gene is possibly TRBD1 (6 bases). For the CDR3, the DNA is TGCGCCAGCAGCACGGGGGGGCCTGGTGGCACTGAAGCTTTCTTT. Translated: CASSTGGPGGTEAFF.